The 5 T cell receptor beta chains below were found in one sample sequenced in a study of regulatory dendritic cells for organ transplantation. The table came from immunoSEQ multiplex PCR; TCRdb's copy has only in-frame clones and leaves some out. In the table there are approximately 35,000 clones, approximately 88% of which are singletons. Sequences were obtained from naive CD4+ T cells from blood. Subset in this sample: CD45RA+ naive T cells. Every receptor here comes from a human donor in good health.

The chain links TRBV27 to TRBJ1-5; 7 bases are a match to TRBD1. The CDR3 consists of 18 residues. Germline lookup yields CDR1 MNHEY and CDR2 SMNVEV (reference sequence). V lost 4 bases, J lost 3 bases, and 15 bases stayed unmatched. CDR3 DNA: TGTGCCAGCAGTTCCGTCGGGGACAGATCTTGGGTCAATCAGCCCCAGCATTTT. Protein product: CASSSVGDRSWVNQPQHF.

V is TRBV6-5 and J is TRBJ1-1; the match to TRBD1 covers 8 bases. V gave up 6 bases and J gave up 8 bases; unmatched junction bases: 14. The CDR3 consists of 15 residues. Germline CDR1 and CDR2: MNHEY and SVGAGI. This CDR3 reads CASSSGTPGTGEAFF. The CDR3 coding sequence is TGTGCCAGCAGCTCCGGGACCCCCGGGACAGGAGAAGCTTTCTTT.

The rearrangement links TRBV2 to TRBJ1-3; D not certain. CDR3 length: 15 residues. The germline V gene has CDR1 SNHLY and CDR2 FYNNEI. Trimming stripped 7 bases from V and 6 bases from J, with 19 bases between. CDR3 residues: CASTKDGLLANTIYF. For the CDR3, the DNA is TGTGCCAGCACCAAGGACGGACTACTGGCAAACACCATATATTTT.

The chain combines TRBV7-2 with TRBJ2-7, with D perhaps assigned TRBD1 or TRBD2 (5 bases each). Per germline, CDR1 SGHTA and CDR2 FQGNSA. The V and J ends lost 5 bases and 5 bases respectively, with 28 bases between them. This CDR3 has 18 amino acids. The CDR3 reads CASSRFGQKFWGKDEQYF. CDR3 sequence (DNA): TGTGCCAGCAGCCGCTTCGGACAAAAATTTTGGGGGAAAGACGAGCAGTACTTC. Complete variable domain (other parts from reference TRBV7-2 and TRBJ2-7): GAGVSQSPSNKVTEKGKDVELRCDPISGHTALYWYRQSLGQGLEFLIYFQGNSAPDKSGLPSDRFSAERTGGSVSTLTIQRTQQEDSAVYLCASSRFGQKFWGKDEQYFGPGTRLTVT.

The rearrangement joins TRBV6-1 to TRBJ2-1; D is ambiguous. CDR3 length: 12 amino acids. The germline V and J ends were trimmed by 4 bases and 9 bases, with 10 bases remaining between them. CDR1 is MNHNS and CDR2 is SASEGT in the germline V gene. The CDR3 DNA follows: TGTGCCAGCAGTGGAAGGATGGGTGAGCAGTTCTTC. Translated, it gives CASSGRMGEQFF.